The clone carrying this T cell receptor beta chain was detected only a few times. PCR was performed using 60 Vbeta and 13 Jbeta primers. Measured with immunoSEQ multiplex PCR; TCRdb has only the in-frame clones, and not every one. Of approximately 210,000 clones in the sample, approximately 85% were seen once. The data stem from a study of cytomegalovirus exposure and HLA in healthy donors. Germline assignment: CDR1 SEHNR and CDR2 FQNEAQ (reference sequence). Trimming removed 7 bases from V and 5 bases from J; junction bases left unmatched: 10. This CDR3 is built from 14 residues. The sequence came from a girl aged 5 to 17 in good health and CMV-seropositive. V usage is TRBV7-9 and J usage is TRBJ1-1, with 7 nucleotides matching TRBD1. Specimen: PBMCs. CDR3 in DNA: TGTGCCAGCACCCCCCGAGGGGGCAATACTGAAGCTTTCTTT. Its protein is CASTPRGGNTEAFF.